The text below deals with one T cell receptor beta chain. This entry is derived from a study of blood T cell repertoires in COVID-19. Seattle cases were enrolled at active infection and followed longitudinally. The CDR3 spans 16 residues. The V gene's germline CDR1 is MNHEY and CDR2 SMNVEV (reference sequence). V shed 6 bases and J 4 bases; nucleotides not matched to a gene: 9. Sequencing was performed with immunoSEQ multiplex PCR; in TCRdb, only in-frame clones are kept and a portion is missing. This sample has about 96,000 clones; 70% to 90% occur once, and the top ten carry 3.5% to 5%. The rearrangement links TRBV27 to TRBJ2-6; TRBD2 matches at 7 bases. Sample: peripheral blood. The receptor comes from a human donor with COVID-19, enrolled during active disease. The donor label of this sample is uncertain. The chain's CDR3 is CASRLLAVYGANVLTF. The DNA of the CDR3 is TGTGCCAGCAGGCTCCTAGCGGTCTACGGGGCCAACGTCCTGACTTTC.